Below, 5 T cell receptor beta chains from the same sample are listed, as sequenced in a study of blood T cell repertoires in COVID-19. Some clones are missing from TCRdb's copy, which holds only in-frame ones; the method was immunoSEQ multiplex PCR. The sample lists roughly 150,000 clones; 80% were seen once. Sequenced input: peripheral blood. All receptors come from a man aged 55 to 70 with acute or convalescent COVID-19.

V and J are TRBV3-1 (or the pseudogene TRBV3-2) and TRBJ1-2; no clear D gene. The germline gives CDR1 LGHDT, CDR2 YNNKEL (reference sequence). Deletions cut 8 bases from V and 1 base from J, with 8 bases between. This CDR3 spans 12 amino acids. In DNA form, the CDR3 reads TGTGCCAGCTCCCGGGTTAACTATGGCTACACCTTC. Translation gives CASSRVNYGYTF.

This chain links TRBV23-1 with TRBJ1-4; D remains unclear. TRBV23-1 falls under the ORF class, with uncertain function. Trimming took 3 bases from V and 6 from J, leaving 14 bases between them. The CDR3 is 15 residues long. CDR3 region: CASSQPAVGDEKLFF. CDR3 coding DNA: TGCGCCAGCAGTCAGCCCGCGGTGGGAGATGAAAAACTGTTTTTT.

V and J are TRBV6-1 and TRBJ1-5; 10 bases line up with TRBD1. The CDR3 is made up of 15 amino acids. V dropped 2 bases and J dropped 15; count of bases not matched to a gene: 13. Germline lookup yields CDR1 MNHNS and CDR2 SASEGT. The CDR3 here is CASSEQGTGVRVMHF. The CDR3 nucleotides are TGTGCCAGCAGTGAACAGGGGACAGGGGTGAGAGTCATGCATTTT.

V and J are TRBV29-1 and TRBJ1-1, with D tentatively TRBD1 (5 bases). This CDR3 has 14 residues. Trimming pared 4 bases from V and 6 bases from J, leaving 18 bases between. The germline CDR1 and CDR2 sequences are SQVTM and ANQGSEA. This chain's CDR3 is CSVGLRGRRAEAFF. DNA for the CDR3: TGCAGCGTTGGTTTAAGGGGAAGGCGTGCTGAAGCTTTCTTT.

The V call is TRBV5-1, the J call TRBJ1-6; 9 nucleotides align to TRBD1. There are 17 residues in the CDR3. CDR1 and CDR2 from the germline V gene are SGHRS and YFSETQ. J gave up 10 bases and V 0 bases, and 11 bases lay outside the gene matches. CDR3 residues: CASSLGGPGQGGSPLHF. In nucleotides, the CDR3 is TGCGCCAGCAGCTTGGGTGGGCCGGGACAGGGTGGCTCACCCCTCCACTTT.